This T cell receptor beta chain was found in a study of neurological immune-mediated disorders. Whole-study results and caveats: HTLV-1-associated myelopathy displayed the greatest TCR clonal expansion, and multiple sclerosis exhibited the smallest, lower than that of healthy controls.

The germline V and J ends were trimmed by 0 bases and 4 bases, with 6 bases remaining between them. Germline-derived CDR1 and CDR2 are DFQATT and SNEGSKA (reference sequence). The CDR3 sequence is 12 residues long. This clonotype was recorded many times. Its antigen is as yet unknown. For the sorted libraries, 950,000 to 1,000,000 CD4+ or CD8+ T cells were used. Synthesis of cDNA was performed by 5'RACE using 10-nucleotide random UMIs. Every sequencing run generated in excess of 180 million TCR-beta sequences. These sequences covered 15-18 subjects. Each CDR3 protein gets one entry after TCRdb re-called the 5' RACE reads with MiXCR. The sample comprises roughly 20,000 distinct CDR3 sequences, 14% of which are singletons, and 7.8% rests with the top ten.

The sequenced sample consisted of CD4+ T cells from blood. The V and J genes are TRBV20-1 and TRBJ1-1, with D unresolved. This clonotype originated in an older woman with HTLV-1-associated myelopathy (HAM/TSP). This chain's CDR3 is CSAREGATEAFF. For the CDR3, the DNA is TGCAGTGCTAGAGAAGGAGCCACTGAAGCTTTCTTT.